This entry lists 11 T cell receptor beta chains sequenced from one sample in a study of T-cell memory formation after mild COVID-19. MiXCR, run by TCRdb on the 5' RACE reads, gives a single entry per CDR3 protein. The sample contains about 350,000 distinct CDR3 sequences, 14% of which appear only once. The sample was PBMCs or a T cell subset sorted from them (not recorded which). These receptors all come from a man younger than 35 who had mild COVID-19 (a few samples of this study predate the infection). Cell type and time point are not known.

The chain has TRBV29-1 and TRBJ2-5; D unclear. V shed 3 bases and J shed 5 bases, with 10 bases lying between them. CDR1 and CDR2 from the germline V gene are SQVTM and ANQGSEA. The CDR3 has 12 amino acids. Here the CDR3 reads CSVDGTVETQYF. Written as DNA, the CDR3 is TGCAGCGTTGATGGTACCGTGGAGACCCAGTACTTC.

The chain combines TRBV10-1 with TRBJ2-1; 9 bases agree with TRBD1. The CDR3 spans 15 residues. Germline CDR1 WNHNN, CDR2 SYGVQD (reference sequence). The trim removed 5 bases at V and 8 bases at J, leaving 10 bases unmatched. Here the CDR3 reads CASSPGDRAGDEQFF. In DNA, the CDR3 is TGCGCCAGCAGTCCGGGGGACAGGGCAGGAGATGAGCAGTTCTTC.

There are a few counts of this clonotype. The chain has TRBV20-1 and TRBJ1-1; D gene ambiguous. Germline V gene data show CDR1 as DFQATT and CDR2 as SNEGSKA (reference sequence). The CDR3 sequence is 14 residues long. As DNA, the CDR3 is TGCAGGATTATCGCTCGGTCTTGGAACACTGAAGCTTTCTTT. Translated: CRIIARSWNTEAFF.

The rearrangement joins TRBV6-5 to TRBJ2-2, with 7 bases fitting TRBD1. J was trimmed by 4 bases and V by 2 bases; bases with no gene match: 4. The germline V gene encodes CDR1 MNHEY and CDR2 SVGAGI. The CDR3 extends over 15 amino acids. The DNA of the CDR3 is TGTGCCAGCAGTTACGGGACAGCAAGCACCGGGGAGCTGTTTTTT. It encodes CASSYGTASTGELFF.

The sample holds a few counts of this clonotype. The rearrangement links TRBV27 to TRBJ1-1; 9 positions agree with TRBD1. The CDR3 is 13 amino acids. Trimming cost V 9 bases and J 4 bases; bases outside gene matches: 6. Germline CDR1 is MNHEY and CDR2 is SMNVEV (reference sequence). For the CDR3, the DNA is TGTGCCAGTTCACAGGGGGCGACCACTGAAGCTTTCTTT. This codes for CASSQGATTEAFF.

The chain carries TRBV20-1 and TRBJ1-2; a possible D gene is TRBD1 (6 bases). The length of the CDR3 is 12 residues. Germline loops: CDR1 DFQATT, CDR2 SNEGSKA (reference sequence). V gave up 6 bases and J gave up 4 bases, with 12 bases separating them. The CDR3, as DNA: TGCAGTGCCGGGCAGGGGCCCTATGGCTACACCTTC. The encoded protein is CSAGQGPYGYTF.

The gene calls are TRBV2 and TRBJ2-2, with a possible D match to TRBD1 (6 bases). CDR1 and CDR2 (germline): SNHLY, FYNNEI. V dropped 4 bases and J dropped 1 base, with 13 bases sitting between them. The CDR3 is 16 residues long. This chain's CDR3 is CASSGFPGQNTGELFF. CDR3 sequence (DNA): TGTGCCAGCAGTGGATTTCCGGGACAGAACACCGGGGAGCTGTTTTTT.

This clonotype was detected many times. The J gene is TRBJ2-5, the V gene TRBV7-2, with 8 bases identical to TRBD1. Germline values: CDR1 SGHTA, CDR2 FQGNSA. This CDR3 contains 15 residues. The V segment lost 5 bases and the J segment 2 bases; nucleotides outside the gene matches: 7. CDR3 sequence: CASSPRQGWQETQYF. The CDR3 DNA follows: TGTGCCAGCAGCCCTAGACAGGGGTGGCAAGAGACCCAGTACTTC.

This clonotype was seen more than once but under ten times. The rearrangement joins TRBV11-2 to TRBJ2-1; D is unclear. With 5 bases removed from V and 10 bases from J, the gap between germline ends came to 9 bases. CDR1 and CDR2 (germline): SGHAT, FQNNGV. The CDR3 is made up of 11 amino acids. Here the CDR3 reads CASSPWREQFF. DNA for the CDR3: TGTGCCAGCAGCCCCTGGAGAGAGCAGTTCTTC.

The CDR3 region has the DNA TGTGCCAGCAGCGTAGGTATCGGTCCCCTCCACTTT. Translated: CASSVGIGPLHF. The rearrangement uses TRBV9 and TRBJ1-6, with D hard to call. The germline gives CDR1 SGDLS, CDR2 YYNGEE. The CDR3 is 12 amino acids. Trimming shortened V by 0 bases and J by 13 bases, and 8 bases separated the two germline ends.

This clonotype has more than one count but fewer than ten. The chain combines TRBV5-1 with TRBJ2-3; D ambiguous. The CDR3 is 15 amino acids. Looked up from germline, CDR1 is SGHRS and CDR2 is YFSETQ. Trimming pared 0 bases from V and 0 bases from J, leaving 8 bases between. The CDR3 DNA reads as TGCGCCAGCAGCTTGGAGGTCTTCAGCACAGATACGCAGTATTTT. It translates to CASSLEVFSTDTQYF.